The rows below give T cell receptor beta chains drawn from one sample of a study of T-cell reconstitution after alpha-beta-depleted transplantation in children. One entry per CDR3 protein results from TCRdb running MiXCR on the PCR reads. The table lists roughly 100,000 distinct CDR3 sequences, 7.5% to 9% of them singletons. The source was PBMCs, collected before TCRalphabeta/CD19-depleted stem cell transplant. These receptors were taken from a boy aged 2 to 10 with acute lymphoblastic leukemia, due to receive a stem cell transplant. Each CDR3 is given with its conserved first and last residue. The order of the fields is J gene, D gene, V gene, clone size, CDR3 DNA, CDR3 protein. D genes are given only for firm matches. Some rows have no size entry. The others give once, few or many, or a class for an expanded clone.

J: TRBJ1-2; D: .; V: TRBV6-1; size: many; DNA: TGTGCCAGCACCAATGGACAGAAGGAAGGCTACACCTTC; CDR3: CASTNGQKEGYTF
J: TRBJ2-5; D: .; V: TRBV7-9; size: few; DNA: TGTGCCAGCAGCTTATCAGTAGAGACCCAGTACTTC; CDR3: CASSLSVETQYF
J: TRBJ2-7; D: .; V: TRBV2; size: many; DNA: TGTGCCAGCAAATCACGGGGCTCCTCCTACGAGCAGTACTTC; CDR3: CASKSRGSSYEQYF
J: TRBJ2-5; D: .; V: TRBV7-2; size: few; DNA: TGTGCCAGCAGCTCAAGGGGGGACCAAGAGACCCAGTACTTC; CDR3: CASSSRGDQETQYF
J: TRBJ2-5; D: .; V: TRBV7-8; size: many; DNA: TGTGCCAGCAGCTTTACTCGAGAGACCCAGTACTTC; CDR3: CASSFTRETQYF
J: TRBJ1-3; D: .; V: TRBV20-1; size: few; DNA: TGCAGTGCTCCCCGGGGGTCCGGAAACACCATATATTTT; CDR3: CSAPRGSGNTIYF
J: TRBJ2-5; D: .; V: TRBV20-1; size: .; DNA: TGCAGTGCTAGTGAGGGGGGGACAGGCCTCGGAGGGACCCAGTACTTC; CDR3: CSASEGGTGLGGTQYF
J: TRBJ2-1; D: .; V: TRBV7-3; size: few; DNA: TGTGCCAGCAGCGCCCAAGGGGCGGATGAGCAGTTCTTC; CDR3: CASSAQGADEQFF
J: TRBJ2-7; D: .; V: TRBV20-1; size: many; DNA: TGCAGTGCTAGCCCGGACAGAAACTCCTACGAGCAGTACTTC; CDR3: CSASPDRNSYEQYF
J: TRBJ1-5; D: .; V: TRBV18; size: many; DNA: TGTGCCAGCTCACCACCGGAGGGGGAGCCCCAGCATTTT; CDR3: CASSPPEGEPQHF
J: TRBJ1-5; D: .; V: TRBV6-5; size: few; DNA: TGTGCCAGCAGTTACTCTCGCAGGGGCAATCAGCCCCAGCATTTT; CDR3: CASSYSRRGNQPQHF
J: TRBJ1-6; D: .; V: TRBV9; size: few; DNA: TGTGCCAGCAGCGAATCCCCAGGGGCTCCCCTCCACTTT; CDR3: CASSESPGAPLHF
J: TRBJ2-2; D: TRBD1; V: TRBV5-8; size: many; DNA: TGTGCCAGCAGCCCAGGACAGGTCGGGACCGGGGAGCTGTTTTTT; CDR3: CASSPGQVGTGELFF
J: TRBJ2-7; D: .; V: TRBV28; size: many; DNA: TGTGCCAGCAGTTTGGACACCCTCTACGAGCAGTACTTC; CDR3: CASSLDTLYEQYF
J: TRBJ2-1; D: TRBD2; V: TRBV27; size: many; DNA: TGTGCCAGCAGCACCAGGGCTAGCGGGGGGAATGAGCAGTTCTTC; CDR3: CASSTRASGGNEQFF
J: TRBJ1-2; D: TRBD1; V: TRBV5-1; size: .; DNA: TGCGCCAGCAGCCCCCGGACAGGTTTTGACTATGGCTACACCTTC; CDR3: CASSPRTGFDYGYTF
J: TRBJ2-5; D: .; V: TRBV14; size: few; DNA: TGTGCCAGCAGCCAAGCCCCCTTCAGGCCCCAAGAGACCCAGTACTTC; CDR3: CASSQAPFRPQETQYF
J: TRBJ1-2; D: TRBD1; V: TRBV27; size: few; DNA: TGTGCCAGCAGTCAAGGACAGGGGGTGGACTATGGCTACACCTTC; CDR3: CASSQGQGVDYGYTF
J: TRBJ1-4; D: .; V: TRBV5-1; size: .; DNA: TGCGCCAGCAGCAAAAGGGCGGATGAGGAGGATAATGAAAAACTGTTTTTT; CDR3: CASSKRADEEDNEKLFF
J: TRBJ1-2; D: TRBD1; V: TRBV7-8; size: many; DNA: TGTGCCAGCAGCTTCCAGGGGGACGACTATGGCTACACCTTC; CDR3: CASSFQGDDYGYTF
J: TRBJ2-1; D: TRBD2; V: TRBV7-2; size: many; DNA: TGTGCCAGCAGTAATGGCGGGGGGGTCAACAATGAGCAGTTCTTC; CDR3: CASSNGGGVNNEQFF
J: TRBJ2-5; D: TRBD1; V: TRBV3-1; size: .; DNA: TGTGCCAGCGCCGGACAGGGAGAGACCCAGTACTTC; CDR3: CASAGQGETQYF
J: TRBJ2-7; D: .; V: TRBV6-2/TRBV6-3; size: few; DNA: TGTGCCGGTTCAGGAGGGAGCGAGCAGTACTTC; CDR3: CAGSGGSEQYF
J: TRBJ2-2; D: .; V: TRBV12-3/TRBV12-4; size: many; DNA: TGTGCCAGCAGGGGTACTTTTTCCACCGGGGAGCTGTTTTTT; CDR3: CASRGTFSTGELFF
J: TRBJ1-3; D: .; V: TRBV28; size: many; DNA: TGTGCCAGCACCTTTATTGGAAACACCATATATTTT; CDR3: CASTFIGNTIYF